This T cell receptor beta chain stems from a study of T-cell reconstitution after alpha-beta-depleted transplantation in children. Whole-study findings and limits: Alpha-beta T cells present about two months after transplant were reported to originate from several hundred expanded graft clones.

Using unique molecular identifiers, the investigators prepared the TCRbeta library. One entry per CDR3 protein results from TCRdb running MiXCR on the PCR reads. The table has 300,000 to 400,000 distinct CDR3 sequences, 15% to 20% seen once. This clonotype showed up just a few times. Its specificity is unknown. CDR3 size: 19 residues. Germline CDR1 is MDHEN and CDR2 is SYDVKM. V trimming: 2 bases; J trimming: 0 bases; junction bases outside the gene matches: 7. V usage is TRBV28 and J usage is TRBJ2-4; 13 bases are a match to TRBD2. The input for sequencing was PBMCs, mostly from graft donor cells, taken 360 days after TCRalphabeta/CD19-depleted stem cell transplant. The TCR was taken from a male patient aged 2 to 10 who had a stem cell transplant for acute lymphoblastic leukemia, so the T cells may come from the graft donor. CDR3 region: CASSLAGTSGTIAKNIQYF. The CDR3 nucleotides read TGTGCCAGCAGTTTAGCCGGGACTAGCGGGACCATAGCCAAAAACATTCAGTACTTC.